A single sample gave rise to the 10 T cell receptor beta chains below, sequenced in a study of regulatory T cells in long-lasting Graves disease. Time point denoted: persistent/refractory GD, antithyroid drugs over 5 years with positive TRAb. There was RNA extracted from PBMCs, and the TCR library was made from it. Researchers made TCR beta libraries by using iRepertoire HTBI primers and running Arm-PCR on CDR3 regions. One entry per CDR3 protein, called by TCRdb with MiXCR from the multiplex PCR reads. Of 350,000 to 450,000 distinct CDR3 sequences listed, over 20% were seen once; the top ten hold roughly an eighth. This material consisted of peripheral blood mononuclear cells (PBMCs), taken when the disease was refractory, from a patient treated with antithyroid drugs. These receptors all stem from a female donor with Graves disease.

This clonotype was detected many times. This sequence joins TRBV20-1 and TRBJ2-7; 9 positions agree with TRBD2. CDR3 length equals 13 residues. Germline CDR1 is DFQATT and CDR2 is SNEGSKA (reference sequence). The trim removed 6 bases at V and 5 bases at J, leaving 8 bases unmatched. CDR3 protein: CSATAGLANEQYF. The CDR3, as DNA: TGCAGTGCAACGGCAGGACTAGCGAACGAGCAGTACTTC.

The V call is TRBV7-6, the J call TRBJ2-3; unclear D gene. V was cut by 6 bases and J by 2 bases, with 12 bases left in between. The CDR3 totals 14 residues. Germline V gene sequence: CDR1 SGHVS, CDR2 FNYEAQ. CDR3 bases: TGTGCCAGCAGTTTCGAACCTTTCACAGATACGCAGTATTTT. Translation: CASSFEPFTDTQYF.

This clonotype was recorded at least ten times. This sequence joins TRBV28 and TRBJ1-2; maybe TRBD1 (5 bases). The CDR3 totals 14 residues. Germline V gives CDR1 MDHEN, CDR2 SYDVKM. With 2 bases removed from V and 1 base from J, the gap between germline ends came to 8 bases. CDR3 nucleotide sequence: TGTGCCAGCAGTTTACCCCAGGGTAACTATGGCTACACCTTC. Its translation: CASSLPQGNYGYTF.

This clonotype has ten or more counts. This chain joins TRBV28 and TRBJ1-1; 8 nucleotides line up with TRBD1. The CDR3 length is 15 residues. The V gene's germline CDR1 is MDHEN and CDR2 SYDVKM. With 5 bases clipped from V and 3 bases from J, the junction kept 8 bases outside the gene matches. The CDR3 here is CASSARTGLYTEAFF. The CDR3 DNA reads as TGTGCCAGCAGTGCCCGGACAGGGTTGTACACTGAAGCTTTCTTT.

This clonotype turned up a few times. The chain couples TRBV9 to TRBJ1-2, with a possible D match to TRBD1 (5 bases). The CDR3 length is 15 residues. Trimming stripped 4 bases from V and 3 bases from J, with 16 bases between. In germline, CDR1 is SGDLS, CDR2 YYNGEE. CDR3 in amino acids: CASSTSRDLYYGYTF. The CDR3 DNA sequence: TGTGCCAGCAGCACGAGCAGGGATTTATACTATGGCTACACCTTC. Filled out from reference TRBV9 and TRBJ1-2, the complete variable domain reads DSGVTQTPKHLITATGQRVTLRCSPRSGDLSVYWYQQSLDQGLQFLIQYYNGEERAKGNILERFSAQQFPDLHSELNLSSLELGDSALYFCASSTSRDLYYGYTFGSGTRLTVV.

This clonotype has just a few counts. V and J are TRBV5-1 and TRBJ1-6; unclear D gene. The ends were cut back, 4 bases at V and 0 bases at J, with 11 bases in the middle. Per germline, CDR1 SGHRS and CDR2 YFSETQ. The length of the CDR3 is 16 residues. CDR3 DNA sequence: TGCGCCAGCAGCCGGGGAGGGAGCTCCTATAATTCACCCCTCCACTTT. Translation gives CASSRGGSSYNSPLHF.

This clonotype was observed many times. V is TRBV12-3 or TRBV12-4 and J is TRBJ2-4; D unclear. The ends were cut back, 8 bases at V and 1 base at J, with 6 bases in the middle. The CDR3 runs to 12 residues. The CDR3 loop is CASGVAKNIQYF. The CDR3 DNA reads TGTGCCAGCGGGGTGGCCAAAAACATTCAGTACTTC.

The chain recombines TRBV19 with TRBJ1-2, with D maybe TRBD1 (6 bases). Germline V CDR1 and CDR2: LNHDA, SQIVND (reference sequence). CDR3 size: 15 residues. Trimming took 7 bases from V and 7 from J, leaving 22 bases between them. CDR3 loop: CASTPWDGDRIGYTF. CDR3 nucleotide sequence: TGTGCCAGTACTCCCTGGGACGGAGACAGGATTGGCTACACCTTC. Full variable domain (missing parts from reference TRBV19 and TRBJ1-2): DGGITQSPKYLFRKEGQNVTLSCEQNLNHDAMYWYRQDPGQGLRLIYYSQIVNDFQKGDIAEGYSVSREKKESFPLTVTSAQKNPTAFYLCASTPWDGDRIGYTFGSGTRLTVV.

This clonotype was detected a few times. The V call is TRBV18, the J call TRBJ2-7; 7 nucleotides line up with TRBD2. The CDR3 spans 16 residues. Germline CDR1 reads KGHSH; CDR2 reads LQKENI. V trimming: 3 bases; J trimming: 9 bases; junction bases outside the gene matches: 17. CDR3 sequence reads: CASSPSGTIIIFGQYF. The CDR3 DNA reads TGTGCCAGCTCACCGTCCGGGACTATCATCATTTTTGGGCAGTACTTC. Supplemented by reference TRBV18 and TRBJ2-7, the full variable domain reads NAGVMQNPRHLVRRRGQEARLRCSPMKGHSHVYWYRQLPEEGLKFMVYLQKENIIDESGMPKERFSAEFPKEGPSILRIQQVVRGDSAAYFCASSPSGTIIIFGQYFGPGTRLTVT.

In its sample, this clonotype was seen many times. The J gene is TRBJ2-7, the V gene TRBV28, with D possibly called TRBD1 or TRBD2 (5 bases each). This CDR3 region has 12 residues. CDR1 MDHEN and CDR2 SYDVKM come from the germline V gene. V was trimmed by 7 bases and J by 2 bases, leaving 9 bases between them. The CDR3 protein is CASIGATYEQYF. The CDR3 DNA reads as TGTGCCAGCATCGGGGCCACCTACGAGCAGTACTTC.